This TCR beta chain originates from a study of cytomegalovirus exposure and HLA in healthy donors. Whole-study results and caveats: For most TCR beta V segments, an earlier analysis put the productive rate at about 87% or about 30% of the time.

Healthy bone marrow donors made up the cohort. This clone was counted a single time. Its specificity is unknown. In the same sample, other DNA sequences code for this CDR3. The CDR3 sequence is 15 residues long. Per germline, CDR1 SGHTA and CDR2 FQGTGA. Trimming at V came to 2 bases and at J to 5 bases, leaving 7 bases not matched to a gene. The PCR had 60 Vbeta and 13 Jbeta primers. Method: immunoSEQ multiplex PCR; TCRdb's copy keeps in-frame clones and lacks some. This table holds over 150,000 clones, about 72% found once. The receptor was derived from a man in his sixties in good health and CMV-seronegative. The sample taken for sequencing was PBMCs. The gene calls are TRBV7-3 and TRBJ1-1; 8 nucleotides align to TRBD1. CDR3 DNA: TGTGCCAGCAGCTTATCAGGGGGCGAGAATACTGAAGCTTTCTTT. Translating gives CASSLSGGENTEAFF.